This record concerns one T cell receptor beta chain sequence. Its antigen has not been determined. Base qualities are not provided; no much larger clone lies one nucleotide away. The germline V gene sets CDR1 to SGHRS and CDR2 to YFSETQ. V loses 7 bases at its end and J loses 3 bases; junction bases beyond the gene matches: 11. The CDR3, cysteine through phenylalanine, is 15 amino acids long. The kept DNA is CDR3 alone, 45 bases in frame from the first base. Each collaborating institution followed its own protocols to collect whole blood in K2EDTA tubes. For TCRbeta analysis, collaborators shipped samples as frozen whole blood, isolated PBMCs, or DNA extracted from either of those sample types. This sample is part of a study of blood T cell repertoires in COVID-19 (dated by TCRdb to about 2020). Looking at the study overall: Samples from collaborators originated in the United States, Italy and Spain and spanned both the acute and convalescent phases of COVID-19. The prospective study material was composed of cDNA or gDNA derived from T cells, B-cell-depleted T cells, or PBMCs. The dataset comprised deeply sampled blood TCRbeta repertoires from subjects exposed to, actively infected with, or recovered from COVID-19. The repertoires were released in a freely available public database intended as a resource for research on the immune response to SARS-CoV-2. Samples were obtained from the ongoing ImmuneRACE study (first 160 participants) and from about 1,300 subjects provided by 6 global collaborators. A de-identified subject ID, COVID-19 status, age in years and sex were almost always included in the sample metadata. Where HLA class I and class II types were available, the types were taken from metadata supplied by the sample provider, not from assay-based typing. Findings and caveats that apply to the study as a whole: How much clinical and demographic metadata was included differed by source and by participant, and the metadata was provided uncurated.

TCRbeta CDR3 regions were amplified from genomic DNA by means of the immunoSEQ Assay, a bias-controlled multiplex PCR. In the authors' own workflow: Nucleated cell counts per sample were estimated from amplification of reference gene primers within the assay. Sequence reads were collapsed and filtered to measure the absolute abundance of every unique TCRbeta CDR3 rearrangement. For each sample, productive Simpson clonality was calculated as the square root of Simpson's diversity index across productive rearrangements. TCRdb took over this immuneACCESS table, retaining in-frame rearrangements with V and J assigned. Such tables are incomplete; in checked studies, under half of the missing clones stem from an unresolved V gene, and the remainder is unexplained. V and J calls and clone size follow that table, whereas D and trimming were derived from the DNA. This sample has approximately 120,000 clones in its table, and roughly 82% of those were observed once. Jointly, the top ten make up about 5.4% of the sample.

Sequencing was carried out using peripheral blood. The sequence was obtained from a human donor in a cohort sampled during active COVID-19. The sequence is built from TRBV5-1 and TRBJ2-3; TRBD2 aligns with 7 central bases. The CDR3 has the sequence CASGPTGGLTDTQYF. The DNA reads as follows: TGCGCCAGCGGACCAACGGGAGGTTTGACAGATACGCAGTATTTT.